Listed below are T cell receptor beta chains from one sample, sequenced in a study of blood T cell repertoires in COVID-19. Assay: immunoSEQ multiplex PCR; the TCRdb copy retains only in-frame clones and omits some. The sample comprises about 70,000 clones, 75% to 85% of which are singletons, and less than 8% rests with the top ten. The specimen was peripheral blood. The receptors were sampled from a man under 40 with COVID-19, enrolled during active disease. Each CDR3 is given with its conserved first and last residue. Fields, in order: V gene, J gene, clone size, D gene, CDR3 DNA, CDR3 protein. D genes are given only for firm matches. Rows may omit the clone size; those that give it use once, few, many or a size class.

TRBV5-5,TRBJ2-3,once,TRBD2,TGTGCCAGCAGCTTCCGGACTAGCGGGAGGACAGATACGCAGTATTTT,CASSFRTSGRTDTQYF
TRBV6-6,TRBJ2-7,-,-,TGTGCCAGCAGTTACATGGAACAGAACTACGAGCAGTACTTC,CASSYMEQNYEQYF
TRBV11-2,TRBJ1-5,-,TRBD1,TGTGCCAGCAGGGGGCAGGGGGATCAGCCCCAGCATTTT,CASRGQGDQPQHF
TRBV7-2,TRBJ2-3,-,TRBD2,TGTGCCAGCAGCGCAGCCGGGACTAGCCTCACAGATACGCAGTATTTT,CASSAAGTSLTDTQYF
TRBV10-3,TRBJ2-1,-,TRBD2,TGTGCCACCAGACGAACTAGCGACGAGCAGTTCTTC,CATRRTSDEQFF
TRBV28,TRBJ1-5,-,-,TGTGCCAGCAGGTGGGGAGGCCAGCCCCAGCATTTT,CASRWGGQPQHF
TRBV9,TRBJ1-1,once,-,TGTGCCAGCAGCGTAGAGACAAAAAGCACTGAAGCTTTCTTT,CASSVETKSTEAFF
TRBV2,TRBJ2-3,-,TRBD2,TGTGCCAGCGGAAGGGGACTAGCGGGGGGCACAGATACGCAGTATTTT,CASGRGLAGGTDTQYF
TRBV4-1,TRBJ2-7,-,-,TGCGCCAGCAGCCAAGTTGGCGGGTACGAGCAGTACTTC,CASSQVGGYEQYF
TRBV7-9,TRBJ2-2,-,TRBD2,TGTGCCAGCAGCGATCGCGGGAGATCGGACACCGGGGAGCTGTTTTTT,CASSDRGRSDTGELFF
TRBV2,TRBJ1-5,-,-,TGTGCCAGCAGGCGGGGCACAGGTGCTAATCAGCCCCAGCATTTT,CASRRGTGANQPQHF
TRBV27,TRBJ1-1,-,-,TGTGCCAGCAGCCAACTCTACTCGGACAGTCTGAACACTGAAGCTTTCTTT,CASSQLYSDSLNTEAFF
TRBV5-5,TRBJ2-7,-,TRBD1,TGTGCCAGCAGCGGGACAGCTTCCTACGAGCAGTACTTC,CASSGTASYEQYF
TRBV28,TRBJ1-2,-,TRBD1,TGTGCCAGCAGGGCTCCGGACAGGGGTCCGGGCTACACCTTC,CASRAPDRGPGYTF
TRBV7-2,TRBJ2-1,-,TRBD2,TGTGCCAGCAGCTTAGCGCCTACTAGCGGGACTAATGAGCAGTTCTTC,CASSLAPTSGTNEQFF
TRBV27,TRBJ1-6,-,TRBD1,TGTGCCAGCTCCTCCCCGGGACAGAAGAATTCACCCCTCCACTTT,CASSSPGQKNSPLHF
TRBV21-1,TRBJ1-2,-,-,TGTGCCAGCAGCCAACGGTGGGGCAGCCTCTATGGCTACACCTTC,CASSQRWGSLYGYTF
TRBV4-1,TRBJ2-7,once,TRBD2,TGCGCCAGCAAAAGGCTAGCGGGGCCCTACGAGCAGTACTTC,CASKRLAGPYEQYF
TRBV7-9,TRBJ2-7,-,TRBD2,TGTGCCAGCAGCTTAGCGGCGGGGGTGCACGAGCAGTACTTC,CASSLAAGVHEQYF
TRBV24-1,TRBJ1-2,-,-,TGTGCCACCAGTGATCGGGAGACTGGCTACACCTTC,CATSDRETGYTF
TRBV10-2,TRBJ2-2,-,-,TGCGCCAGCAGTGTTAAGGGTCGGGGAACCGGGGAGCTGTTTTTT,CASSVKGRGTGELFF
TRBV5-5,TRBJ1-5,-,TRBD1,TGTGCCAGCAGCCTCCGGGACAGGGGTCAGCCCCAGCATTTT,CASSLRDRGQPQHF
TRBV28,TRBJ1-1,-,TRBD1,TGTGCCAGCAGAAAAAACAGGGGGGAGTTCACTGAAGCTTTCTTT,CASRKNRGEFTEAFF
TRBV4-1,TRBJ1-4,-,TRBD1,TGCGCCAGCAGCCAGGGGACAGGGGTTCGGACTAATGAAAAACTGTTTTTT,CASSQGTGVRTNEKLFF
TRBV5-6,TRBJ1-1,-,-,TGTGCCAGCAGCTTGGTACCCCAGGGTGAAGCTTTCTTT,CASSLVPQGEAFF
TRBV2,TRBJ1-5,many,TRBD1,TGTGCCACCCGACAGGGTTTCGGCAGTCAGCCCCAGCATTTT,CATRQGFGSQPQHF
TRBV11-2,TRBJ2-4,-,TRBD1,TGTGCCAGCAGCTTAGCTTCAGGGGGAAGGGACATTCAGTACTTC,CASSLASGGRDIQYF
TRBV10-3,TRBJ2-1,-,TRBD1,TGTGCCATCAGTGAAAATCGGGACAGCCCCTACAATGAGCAGTTCTTC,CAISENRDSPYNEQFF
TRBV9,TRBJ2-3,-,-,TGTGCCAGCAGCGCTAGCACAGATACGCAGTATTTT,CASSASTDTQYF
TRBV28,TRBJ1-2,-,-,TGTGCCAGCAGTCAGGAGGCGGATAACTATGGCTACACCTTC,CASSQEADNYGYTF
TRBV28,TRBJ1-4,-,-,TGTGCCAGCAGTTTATACCGGACTAATGAAAAACTGTTTTTT,CASSLYRTNEKLFF